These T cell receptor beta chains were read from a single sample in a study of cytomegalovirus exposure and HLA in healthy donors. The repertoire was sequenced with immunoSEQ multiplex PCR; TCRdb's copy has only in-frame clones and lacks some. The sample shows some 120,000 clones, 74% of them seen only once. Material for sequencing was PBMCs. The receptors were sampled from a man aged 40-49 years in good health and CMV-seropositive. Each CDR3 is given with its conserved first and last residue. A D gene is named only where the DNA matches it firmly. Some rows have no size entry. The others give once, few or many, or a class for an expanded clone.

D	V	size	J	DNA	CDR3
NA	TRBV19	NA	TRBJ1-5	TGTGCCAGTAGTATAGGACAGGCCGGCAATCAGCCCCAGCATTTT	CASSIGQAGNQPQHF
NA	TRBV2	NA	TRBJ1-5	TGTGCCAGCAGTGTGGGGGCGCTTCAGCCCCAGCATTTT	CASSVGALQPQHF
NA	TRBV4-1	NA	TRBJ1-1	TGCGCCAGCAGCCTCCAGGTCTTGAACACTGAAGCTTTCTTT	CASSLQVLNTEAFF
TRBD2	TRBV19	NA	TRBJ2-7	TGTGCCAGTAGTGCTAGCGGAGGAAGCTCCTACGAGCAGTACTTC	CASSASGGSSYEQYF
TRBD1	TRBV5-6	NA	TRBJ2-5	TGTGCCAGCAGCGACTGGACAGGACAAGAGACCCAGTACTTC	CASSDWTGQETQYF
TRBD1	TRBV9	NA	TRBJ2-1	TGTGCCAGCAGCGTAGGGATCATGGGGAGAGGGGGCAAAAACGAGCAGTTCTTC	CASSVGIMGRGGKNEQFF
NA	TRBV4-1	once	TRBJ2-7	TGCGCCAGCAGCCTCCTCGAGGGGGGGATCTACGAGCAGTACTTC	CASSLLEGGIYEQYF
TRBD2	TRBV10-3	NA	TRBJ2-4	TGTGCCATCAGTGAGTCTACTAGCGGGGCAAAAAACATTCAGTACTTC	CAISESTSGAKNIQYF
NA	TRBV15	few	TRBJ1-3	TGTGCCACCAGTGCCAAACGGACAGTTCGGAACACCATATATTTT	CATSAKRTVRNTIYF
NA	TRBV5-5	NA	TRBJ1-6	TGTGCCAGCAGCCGACAGGTGGATAATTCACCCCTCCACTTT	CASSRQVDNSPLHF
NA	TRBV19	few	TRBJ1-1	TGTGCCAGTAGTATACGGGGGTGGGACACTGAAGCTTTCTTT	CASSIRGWDTEAFF
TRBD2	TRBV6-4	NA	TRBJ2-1	TGTGCCAGCAGTCAAGGACTAGCGGGGAACCATGAGCAGTTCTTC	CASSQGLAGNHEQFF
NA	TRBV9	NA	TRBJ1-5	TGTGCCAGCAGCTCCTCGGGAATGGAAAACCAGCCCCAGCATTTT	CASSSSGMENQPQHF
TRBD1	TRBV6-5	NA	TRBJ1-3	TGTGCCAGCAGTGGTGACAGGGCTGGAAACACCATATATTTT	CASSGDRAGNTIYF
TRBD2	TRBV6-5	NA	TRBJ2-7	TGTGCCAGCGGCCCAAGAACAGCGGGAGGGTACGAGCAGTACTTC	CASGPRTAGGYEQYF
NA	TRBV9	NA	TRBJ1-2	TGTGCCAGCAGCGCGGACAGTAACTATGGCTACACCTTC	CASSADSNYGYTF
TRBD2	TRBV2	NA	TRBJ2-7	TGTGCCAGCAGGGGGTGGGGGGGCTCCTACGAGCAGTACTTC	CASRGWGGSYEQYF
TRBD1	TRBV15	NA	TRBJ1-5	TGTGCCACCAGCAGAGGGGACAGCCCAAATCAGCCCCAGCATTTT	CATSRGDSPNQPQHF
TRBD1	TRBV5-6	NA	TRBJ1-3	TGTGCCAGCAGCCCGACAGGGGGCACTGGAAACACCATATATTTT	CASSPTGGTGNTIYF
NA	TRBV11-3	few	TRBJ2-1	TGTGCCAGCCGCCCAGGGGGAGGCAATGAGCAGTTCTTC	CASRPGGGNEQFF
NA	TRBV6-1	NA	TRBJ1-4	TGTGCCAGCATCTTGACGAGGGCGCGTGGTGAAAAACTGTTTTTT	CASILTRARGEKLFF
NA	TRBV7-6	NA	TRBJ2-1	TGTGCCAGCAGCCCCCCCGGGACAGGGACTAGCGCTAATGAGCAGTTCTTC	CASSPPGTGTSANEQFF
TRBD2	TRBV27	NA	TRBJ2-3	TGTGCCAGCAGCCGTGGACTAGCGGTATCTAGCACAGATACGCAGTATTTT	CASSRGLAVSSTDTQYF
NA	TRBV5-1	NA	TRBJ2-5	TGCGCCAGCAGCTTGGAAGGGGGTGGGACCCAGTACTTC	CASSLEGGGTQYF
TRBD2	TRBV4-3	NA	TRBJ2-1	TGCGCCAGCAGCCAAGAGGGAGGGAGCTCCTACAATGAGCAGTTCTTC	CASSQEGGSSYNEQFF
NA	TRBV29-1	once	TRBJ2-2	TGCAGCGTTGAATCTCAACAGGGCCCCGCCACCGGGGAGCTGTTTTTT	CSVESQQGPATGELFF
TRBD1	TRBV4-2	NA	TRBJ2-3	TGTGCCAGCAGCCAATACTTGGGACAGGGGGATACGCAGTATTTT	CASSQYLGQGDTQYF
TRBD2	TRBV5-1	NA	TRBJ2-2	TGCGCCAGCAGCTTGAAGGGTGCGGGAGCTAACACCGGGGAGCTGTTTTTT	CASSLKGAGANTGELFF
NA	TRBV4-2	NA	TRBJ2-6	TGTGCCAGCAGCCAAGGACAGGGACTGAGCTCTGGGGCCAACGTCCTGACTTTC	CASSQGQGLSSGANVLTF
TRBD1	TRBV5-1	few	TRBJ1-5	TGCGCCAGCAGCTTCACAGGGGGGGATCAGCCCCAGCATTTT	CASSFTGGDQPQHF
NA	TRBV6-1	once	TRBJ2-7	TGTGCCAGCAGTGAAGGGACAGTACCCGTCTACGAGCAGTACTTC	CASSEGTVPVYEQYF
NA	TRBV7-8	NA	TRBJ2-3	TGTGCCAGCAGGGATAGTCGGGAAGATACGCAGTATTTT	CASRDSREDTQYF
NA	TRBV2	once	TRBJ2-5	TGTGCCAGCGAACGCACAGAACGACAAGAGACCCAGTACTTC	CASERTERQETQYF
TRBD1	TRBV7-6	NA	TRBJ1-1	TGTGCCAGCAGCTTGGTACAGGGGGTCGACACTGAAGCTTTCTTT	CASSLVQGVDTEAFF
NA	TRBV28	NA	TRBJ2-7	TGTGCCAGCAGACCTGCCCGACCCGGACCACGGCGGGGCGAGCAGTACTTC	CASRPARPGPRRGEQYF
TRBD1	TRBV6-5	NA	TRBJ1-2	TGTGCCAGCACTTACAGGGGGTCTCTGACTAACTATGGCTACACCTTC	CASTYRGSLTNYGYTF
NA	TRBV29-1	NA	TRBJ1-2	TGCAGCGCTTCAGCGCAGGGATCCTATGGCTACACCTTC	CSASAQGSYGYTF
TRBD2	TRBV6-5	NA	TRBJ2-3	TGTGCCAGCAGTACTCCTAGCGGCCCCACAGATACGCAGTATTTT	CASSTPSGPTDTQYF
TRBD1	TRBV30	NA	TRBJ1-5	TGTGCCTGGAGTACCGGGACAGAGAATCAGCCCCAGCATTTT	CAWSTGTENQPQHF
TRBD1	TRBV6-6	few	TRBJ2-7	TGTGCCAGCAGCCGGACAGGGGGGGGACACTACGAGCAGTACTTC	CASSRTGGGHYEQYF
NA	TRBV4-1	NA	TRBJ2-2	TGCGCCAGCAGCCAAGATAGAGACAGTTCGAACACCGGGGAGCTGTTTTTT	CASSQDRDSSNTGELFF
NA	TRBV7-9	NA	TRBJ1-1	TGTGCCAGCAGCTTAGAAGGGGCCAACACTGAAGCTTTCTTT	CASSLEGANTEAFF
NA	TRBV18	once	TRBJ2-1	TGTGCCAGCTCACCACCGGCGGGACCTCGGGGGAATGAGCAGTTCTTC	CASSPPAGPRGNEQFF
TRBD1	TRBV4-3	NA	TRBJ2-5	TGCGCCAGCAGCCAAGACCCGACAGGGGAAGAGACCCAGTACTTC	CASSQDPTGEETQYF
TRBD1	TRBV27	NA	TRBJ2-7	TGTGCCAGCAGTTTATCGTGGGACAGGGTTTACGAGCAGTACTTC	CASSLSWDRVYEQYF
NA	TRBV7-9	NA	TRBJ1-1	TGTGCCAGCAGCTTAGCCCAGAACACTGAAGCTTTCTTT	CASSLAQNTEAFF
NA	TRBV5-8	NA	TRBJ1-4	TGTGCCAGCAGCTTGGGTCGAGGAACCGCAACTAATGAAAAACTGTTTTTT	CASSLGRGTATNEKLFF
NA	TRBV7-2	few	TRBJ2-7	TGTGCCAGCAGTCCGACACCACTCTACTACGAGCAGTACTTC	CASSPTPLYYEQYF
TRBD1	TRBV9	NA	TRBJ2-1	TGTGCCAGCAGCGGCCGGGACAGCTACAATGAGCAGTTCTTC	CASSGRDSYNEQFF